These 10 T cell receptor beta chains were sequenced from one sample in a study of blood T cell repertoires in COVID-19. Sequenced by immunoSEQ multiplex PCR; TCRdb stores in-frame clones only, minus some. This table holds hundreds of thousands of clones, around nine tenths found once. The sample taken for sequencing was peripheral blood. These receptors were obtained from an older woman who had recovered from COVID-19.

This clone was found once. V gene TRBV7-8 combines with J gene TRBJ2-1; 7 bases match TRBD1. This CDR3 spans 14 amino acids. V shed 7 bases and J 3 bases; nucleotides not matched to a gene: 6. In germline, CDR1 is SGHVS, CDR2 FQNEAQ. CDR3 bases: TGTGCCAGCATCCTAGGACAGGTCTACAATGAGCAGTTCTTC. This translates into CASILGQVYNEQFF.

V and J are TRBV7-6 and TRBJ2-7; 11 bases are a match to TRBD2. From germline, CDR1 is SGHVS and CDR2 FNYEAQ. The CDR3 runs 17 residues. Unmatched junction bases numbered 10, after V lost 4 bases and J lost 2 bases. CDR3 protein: CASSSLLAGGVPYEQYF. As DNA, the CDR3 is TGTGCCAGCAGCTCGCTTCTAGCGGGGGGCGTCCCCTACGAGCAGTACTTC.

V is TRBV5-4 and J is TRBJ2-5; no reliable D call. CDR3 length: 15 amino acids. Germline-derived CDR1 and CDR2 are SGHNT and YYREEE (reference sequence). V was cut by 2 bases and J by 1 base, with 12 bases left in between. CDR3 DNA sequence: TGTGCCAGCAGCTTTTTGGGTGACATCCAAGAGACCCAGTACTTC. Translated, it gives CASSFLGDIQETQYF.

DNA of the CDR3: TGCGCCAGCAGCCAAGATAGGGACAGGGCCACCGGGGAGCTGTTTTTT. Translating it yields CASSQDRDRATGELFF. The chain couples TRBV4-3 to TRBJ2-2; 9 bases are a match to TRBD1. The CDR3 is made up of 16 amino acids. Germline V gene lookup returns CDR1 LGHNA and CDR2 YSLEER. V trimming: 0 bases; J trimming: 4 bases; junction bases outside the gene matches: 3.

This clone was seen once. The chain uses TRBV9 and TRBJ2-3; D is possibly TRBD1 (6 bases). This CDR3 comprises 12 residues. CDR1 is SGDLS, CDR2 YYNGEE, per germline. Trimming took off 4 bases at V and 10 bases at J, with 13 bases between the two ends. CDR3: CASSIQGRPQYF. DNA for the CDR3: TGTGCCAGCAGCATTCAGGGGCGCCCGCAGTATTTT.

The CDR3 spells CASSLDSAAGSYEQYF. The DNA of the CDR3 is TGTGCCAGCAGCTTAGATTCGGCGGCAGGGTCCTACGAGCAGTACTTC. The genes are TRBV7-2 and TRBJ2-7; D is possibly TRBD1 (5 bases). The CDR3 contains 16 residues. Germline V gene lookup returns CDR1 SGHTA and CDR2 FQGNSA. Trimming pared 1 base from V and 1 base from J, leaving 14 bases between.

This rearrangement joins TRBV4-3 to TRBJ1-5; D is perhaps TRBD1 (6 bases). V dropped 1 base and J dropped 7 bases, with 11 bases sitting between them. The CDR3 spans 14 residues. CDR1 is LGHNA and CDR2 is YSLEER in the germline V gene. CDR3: CASSQVLGAQPQHF. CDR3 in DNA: TGCGCCAGCAGCCAAGTTCTGGGGGCACAGCCCCAGCATTTT.

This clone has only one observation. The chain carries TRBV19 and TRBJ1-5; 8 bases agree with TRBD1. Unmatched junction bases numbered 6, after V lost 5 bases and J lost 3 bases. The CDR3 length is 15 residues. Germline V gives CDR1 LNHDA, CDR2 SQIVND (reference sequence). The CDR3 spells CASSLGQGFNQPQHF. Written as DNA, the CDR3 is TGTGCCAGTAGTCTCGGACAGGGCTTCAATCAGCCCCAGCATTTT.

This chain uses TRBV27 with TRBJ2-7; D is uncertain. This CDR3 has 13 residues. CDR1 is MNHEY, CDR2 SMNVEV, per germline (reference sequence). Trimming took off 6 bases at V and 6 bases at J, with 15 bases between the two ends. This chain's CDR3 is CASRTLVVSEQYF. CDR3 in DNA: TGTGCCAGCAGAACGTTAGTGGTCTCCGAGCAGTACTTC.

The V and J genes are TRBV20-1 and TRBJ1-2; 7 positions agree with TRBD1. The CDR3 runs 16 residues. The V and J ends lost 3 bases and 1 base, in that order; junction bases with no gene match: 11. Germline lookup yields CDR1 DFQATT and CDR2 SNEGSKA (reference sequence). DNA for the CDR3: TGCAGTGCTAGTGCGACAAGGACAGGCGTTAACTATGGCTACACCTTC. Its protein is CSASATRTGVNYGYTF.